The source of this T cell receptor beta chain is a study of PD-L1 blockade in urothelial cancer. Across the whole study: Every 3 weeks, patients received intravenous atezolizumab 1,200 mg, beginning 2014. Male sex and bladder-origin urothelial cancer characterized about 85% of the 29 patients.

Time point indicated: peripheral blood 6 weeks after treatment start. Peripheral blood mononuclear cells were collected from every patient before and during treatment, yielding between 1 and 8 samples per patient. Assay: immunoSEQ multiplex PCR; the TCRdb copy retains only in-frame clones and omits some. The data hold about 36,000 clones, with roughly 84% observed a single time. This CDR3 comprises 14 residues. V dropped 3 bases and J dropped 6 bases, with 11 bases sitting between them. Germline lookup yields CDR1 SNHLY and CDR2 FYNNEI. The chain carries TRBV2 and TRBJ2-2, with TRBD2 as a possible D gene (7 bases). The receptor was derived from a man aged 35-49 years with urothelial cancer. This specimen was PBMCs, taken around atezolizumab (anti-PD-L1) treatment. CDR3 in DNA: TGTGCCAGCAGTGATATAGGGGGGGCCGGGGAGCTGTTTTTT. This codes for CASSDIGGAGELFF.